These 4 T cell receptor beta chains were all obtained from the same sample, sequenced in a study of blood T cell repertoires in COVID-19. The assay was immunoSEQ multiplex PCR, and TCRdb's table has in-frame clones only and misses some. The sample lists roughly 200,000 clones; roughly 90% were seen once. The source material was peripheral blood. The receptor set was obtained from a man aged 50-59 years with acute or convalescent COVID-19.

This clone was detected a few times. The V call is TRBV5-1, the J call TRBJ2-7; TRBD1 matches at 8 bases. Unmatched junction bases numbered 11, after V lost 0 bases and J lost 6 bases. The CDR3 is made up of 16 amino acids. The V gene's germline CDR1 is SGHRS and CDR2 YFSETQ. The CDR3 DNA reads TGCGCCAGCAGCTTGGTCGGCGGACAGGGAGCTGGCGAGCAGTACTTC. Its translation is CASSLVGGQGAGEQYF.

This rearrangement joins TRBV21-1 to TRBJ2-7; the table's D call, TRBD2, has no DNA check behind it. TRBV21-1 is designated a pseudogene. This CDR3 is built from 16 residues. This CDR3 is CASSSGGDSGSHEQYV. Here the CDR3 DNA reads TGTGCCAGCAGTTCCGGGGGGGACAGCGGATCCCACGAGCAGTACGTC.

CDR3 in DNA: TGTGCCAGCTCACCGAAGACTAGCGGGGGCTACAATGAGCAGTTCTTC. Protein sequence: CASSPKTSGGYNEQFF. J is TRBJ2-1 and V is TRBV18, with 12 bases aligning to TRBD2. The V and J ends lost 3 bases and 3 bases, in that order; junction bases with no gene match: 3. Germline CDR1 is KGHSH and CDR2 is LQKENI. This CDR3 region has 16 residues. Drawing the rest from reference TRBV18 and TRBJ2-1, the complete variable domain is NAGVMQNPRHLVRRRGQEARLRCSPMKGHSHVYWYRQLPEEGLKFMVYLQKENIIDESGMPKERFSAEFPKEGPSILRIQQVVRGDSAAYFCASSPKTSGGYNEQFFGPGTRLTVL.

The rearrangement joins TRBV5-4 to TRBJ1-2; D is unclear. From germline, CDR1 is SGHNT and CDR2 YYREEE (reference sequence). V was pared by 3 bases and J by 3 bases, with 9 bases between. This CDR3 region has 13 residues. For the CDR3, the DNA is TGTGCCAGCAGCTCCAGGAGGGACTATGGCTACACCTTC. As protein: CASSSRRDYGYTF.